The 10 T cell receptor beta chains below were found in one sample sequenced in a study of control samples from healthy donors and cancer patients. The table came from immunoSEQ multiplex PCR; TCRdb's copy has only in-frame clones and leaves some out. The repertoire consists of some 120,000 clones, with 90% occurring once and the leading ten covering more than 2%. Input material: blood. Every receptor here comes from a man aged 18 to 29 in good health.

The V gene is TRBV2, the J gene TRBJ1-2; a weak D match, TRBD1 (6 bases). CDR3 length: 13 residues. V was shortened by 7 bases and J by 1 base, with 10 bases between the two germline ends. Germline CDR1 reads SNHLY; CDR2 reads FYNNEI. The DNA for the CDR3 is TGTGCCAGCACTACAGGGATTAACTATGGCTACACCTTC. This gives the protein CASTTGINYGYTF.

V usage is TRBV25-1 and J usage is TRBJ1-1; D not certain. CDR1 and CDR2 (germline): MGHDK, SYGVNS. This CDR3 is 13 amino acids long. The V gene lost 8 bases and the J gene lost 4 bases, with 14 bases spanning the gap. The CDR3 region has the DNA TGTGCCAGCCGACCAGGAGCTGGCACTGAAGCTTTCTTT. Protein: CASRPGAGTEAFF.

This clone came up once. This sequence joins TRBV29-1 and TRBJ1-2, with a weak D call TRBD1 (5 bases). V was clipped by 6 bases and J by 3 bases, with 14 bases between them. Per germline, CDR1 SQVTM and CDR2 ANQGSEA. The CDR3 is 13 amino acids. This CDR3 reads CSVKRDGYYGYTF. CDR3 DNA sequence: TGCAGCGTGAAACGGGACGGATACTATGGCTACACCTTC.

V and J are TRBV28 and TRBJ1-2; the D gene is possibly TRBD1 (6 bases). Germline values: CDR1 MDHEN, CDR2 SYDVKM. The CDR3 consists of 14 residues. V was cut by 4 bases and J by 2 bases, with 11 bases left in between. This CDR3 is CASSYGGGNYGYTF. The CDR3 nucleotides read TGTGCCAGCAGTTACGGGGGCGGGAACTATGGCTACACCTTC.

V and J are TRBV29-1 and TRBJ1-1; D is ambiguous. Germline V gene data show CDR1 as SQVTM and CDR2 as ANQGSEA. Trimming removed 6 bases from V and 5 bases from J, with 7 bases in between. This CDR3 is built from 10 residues. CDR3 coding DNA: TGCAGCGTCCAGAGGACTGAAGCTTTCTTT. As protein: CSVQRTEAFF. Full variable domain (remainder filled in from reference TRBV29-1 and TRBJ1-1): SAVISQKPSRDICQRGTSLTIQCQVDSQVTMMFWYRQQPGQSLTLIATANQGSEATYESGFVIDKFPISRPNLTFSTLTVSNMSPEDSSIYLCSVQRTEAFFGQGTRLTVV.

This sequence joins TRBV6-2 or TRBV6-3 and TRBJ2-3, with D perhaps TRBD2 (5 bases). Trimming stripped 2 bases from V and 0 bases from J, with 6 bases between. The germline gives CDR1 MNHEY, CDR2 SVGEGT. The CDR3 loop spans 14 amino acids. The CDR3 DNA is TGTGCCAGCAGTTACGGAGGCAGCACAGATACGCAGTATTTT. It specifies CASSYGGSTDTQYF.

The rearrangement uses TRBV24-1 and TRBJ2-5, with D perhaps matching TRBD1 or TRBD2 (6 bases each). Trimming removed 3 bases from V and 5 bases from J, with 12 bases in between. The CDR3 length is 14 residues. CDR1 is KGHDR, CDR2 SFDVKD, per germline. CDR3 nucleotide sequence: TGTGCCACCAGTGATCCCGGGGGCAGGGAGACCCAGTACTTC. The encoded protein is CATSDPGGRETQYF.

This clone was detected once. The V gene is TRBV29-1, the J gene TRBJ1-5; D gene unclear. The CDR3 runs 13 residues. V dropped 6 bases and J dropped 0 bases, with 9 bases sitting between them. The germline V gene has CDR1 SQVTM and CDR2 ANQGSEA. Here the CDR3 reads CSVADGSNQPQHF. The CDR3 nucleotides are TGCAGCGTCGCTGACGGTAGCAATCAGCCCCAGCATTTT.

This sequence joins TRBV18 and TRBJ2-7; the D gene is possibly TRBD1 (5 bases). The ends were cut back, 3 bases at V and 5 bases at J, with 11 bases in the middle. Per germline, CDR1 KGHSH and CDR2 LQKENI. The CDR3 extends over 13 amino acids. CDR3 in DNA: TGTGCCAGCTCACCGGGCAGGGTACACGAGCAGTACTTC. Its protein is CASSPGRVHEQYF.

This chain uses TRBV5-1 with TRBJ2-3, with D possibly matching TRBD2 (7 bases). This CDR3 contains 16 residues. Trimming pared 0 bases from V and 4 bases from J, leaving 15 bases between. The germline V gene encodes CDR1 SGHRS and CDR2 YFSETQ. The CDR3 is CASSLGRGALADTQYF. The CDR3 DNA reads TGCGCCAGCAGCTTGGGTCGGGGGGCGCTCGCAGATACGCAGTATTTT.